Shown below are 25 T cell receptor beta chains from a single sample sequenced in a study of blood T cell repertoires in COVID-19. Profiled with immunoSEQ multiplex PCR; TCRdb holds only in-frame clones, not every one. The sample has around 400,000 clones; over 75% are singletons. Material for sequencing was peripheral blood. The receptors were sampled from a woman in her sixties or seventies with COVID-19, enrolled during active disease.

V and J are TRBV25-1 and TRBJ1-6; 7 bases fit TRBD1. J gave up 0 bases and V 5 bases, and 4 bases lay outside the gene matches. The CDR3 spans 16 residues. CDR1 is MGHDK and CDR2 is SYGVNS in the germline V gene. The CDR3, as DNA: TGTGCCAGCAGTTCGGGACAGAGCTCCTATAATTCACCCCTCCACTTT. Protein product: CASSSGQSSYNSPLHF.

V gene TRBV5-5 combines with J gene TRBJ2-2, with D possibly matching TRBD2 (6 bases). The germline gives CDR1 SGHKS, CDR2 YYEKEE (reference sequence). V was clipped by 3 bases and J by 4 bases, with 7 bases between them. CDR3 length: 13 amino acids. The CDR3 spells CASSSGGTGELFF. CDR3 coding DNA: TGTGCCAGCAGCTCCGGGGGCACCGGGGAGCTGTTTTTT.

The V call is TRBV6-5, the J call TRBJ1-4; TRBD1 matches at 10 bases. This CDR3 region has 15 residues. Germline trimming cut 2 bases from V and 8 bases from J; bases unmatched to any gene: 5. Germline lookup yields CDR1 MNHEY and CDR2 SVGAGI. The CDR3 nucleotides read TGTGCCAGCAGTTACCTCGACAGGGGGCGAGAAAAACTGTTTTTT. It codes for CASSYLDRGREKLFF.

V gene TRBV18 combines with J gene TRBJ1-4, with D tentatively TRBD1 (5 bases). Germline V CDR1 and CDR2: KGHSH, LQKENI. The CDR3 consists of 16 residues. V was shortened by 3 bases and J by 6 bases, with 17 bases between the two germline ends. CDR3 in amino acids: CASSPKGTMVDEKLFF. CDR3 bases: TGTGCCAGCTCACCGAAGGGGACTATGGTGGATGAAAAACTGTTTTTT.

The chain is built from TRBV7-8 and TRBJ2-2, with 8 bases aligning to TRBD2. J gave up 2 bases and V 6 bases, and 5 bases lay outside the gene matches. This CDR3 spans 15 amino acids. Germline V lookup: CDR1 SGHVS, CDR2 FQNEAQ. The CDR3 sequence is CASRASGGNTGELFF. As DNA, the CDR3 is TGTGCCAGCAGGGCGAGCGGGGGTAACACCGGGGAGCTGTTTTTT.

The chain couples TRBV4-1 to TRBJ1-5, with TRBD1 as a possible D gene (6 bases). This CDR3 contains 16 residues. Germline V CDR1 and CDR2: MGHRA, YSYEKL. Trimming stripped 3 bases from V and 7 bases from J, with 19 bases between. CDR3 bases: TGCGCCAGCAGCCATAGGGGGGGTAATGTAAGACAGCCCCAGCATTTT. The encoded protein is CASSHRGGNVRQPQHF.

The chain couples TRBV7-2 to TRBJ2-7; D is perhaps TRBD2 (6 bases). CDR3 length: 13 amino acids. V was pared by 5 bases and J by 3 bases, with 11 bases between. Germline CDR1 reads SGHTA; CDR2 reads FQGNSA. CDR3 sequence (DNA): TGTGCCAGCAGCGGGGGGACCAGCTACGAGCAGTACTTC. This translates into CASSGGTSYEQYF.

The J gene is TRBJ2-1, the V gene TRBV5-1; weak D call: TRBD1 (6 bases). Trimming took 0 bases from V and 7 from J, leaving 17 bases between them. Germline V gene lookup returns CDR1 SGHRS and CDR2 YFSETQ. This CDR3 comprises 16 residues. CDR3 loop: CASSLAGTPGVNEQFF. In DNA, the CDR3 is TGCGCCAGCAGCTTGGCCGGGACACCAGGGGTAAATGAGCAGTTCTTC.

This chain uses TRBV15 with TRBJ2-2, with D possibly TRBD2 on 6 matching bases. The V gene's germline CDR1 is LNHNV and CDR2 YYDKDF (reference sequence). This CDR3 spans 15 amino acids. The ends were cut back, 0 bases at V and 6 bases at J, with 11 bases in the middle. The chain's CDR3 is CATSRDITGAGELFF. CDR3 sequence (DNA): TGTGCCACCAGCAGAGATATAACGGGGGCCGGGGAGCTGTTTTTT.

The CDR3 nucleotides read TGTGCCAGCAGGGGACTAGCGGGGGGCTCCTACGAGCAGTACTTC. Encoded protein: CASRGLAGGSYEQYF. J is TRBJ2-7 and V is TRBV3-1 (or the pseudogene TRBV3-2); 15 nucleotides align to TRBD2. V lost 6 bases and J lost 0; bases outside the gene matches: 0. Germline CDR1 LGHDT, CDR2 YNNKEL (reference sequence). CDR3 length: 15 residues.

The chain combines TRBV5-1 with TRBJ1-6; D may be TRBD1 (5 bases). The CDR3 loop spans 15 amino acids. Deletions cut 4 bases from V and 7 bases from J, with 15 bases between. Germline CDR1 is SGHRS and CDR2 is YFSETQ. CDR3 sequence reads: CASSREWRDNSPLHF. In nucleotides, the CDR3 is TGCGCCAGCAGCAGGGAATGGAGGGACAATTCACCCCTCCACTTT.

V and J are TRBV3-1 (or the pseudogene TRBV3-2) and TRBJ1-1; TRBD1 matches at 9 bases. The length of the CDR3 is 17 residues. In germline, CDR1 is LGHDT, CDR2 YNNKEL (reference sequence). V dropped 1 base and J dropped 6; count of bases not matched to a gene: 12. The CDR3 region has the DNA TGTGCCAGCAGCCAAGCCCCCGGACAGGGGAGTAGGGCTGAAGCTTTCTTT. Protein: CASSQAPGQGSRAEAFF.

CDR3 in amino acids: CASSVSGGAGGETQYF. Here the CDR3 DNA reads TGTGCCAGCAGCGTAAGCGGGGGGGCCGGGGGAGAGACCCAGTACTTC. The chain has TRBV9 and TRBJ2-5, with TRBD2 identical over 10 bases. From germline, CDR1 is SGDLS and CDR2 YYNGEE. V shed 1 base, J shed 4 bases, and the junction held 7 bases outside the gene matches. CDR3 size: 16 residues.

The chain uses TRBV5-6 and TRBJ1-2; 8 nucleotides align to TRBD1. CDR3 length: 14 residues. The germline CDR1 and CDR2 sequences are SGHDT and YYEEEE. The V segment lost 0 bases and the J segment 5 bases; nucleotides outside the gene matches: 3. The CDR3 sequence: CASSLGQGAYGYTF. The CDR3 DNA follows: TGTGCCAGCAGCTTGGGTCAGGGGGCTTATGGCTACACCTTC.

The J gene is TRBJ1-1, the V gene TRBV10-3, with D possibly TRBD1 on 5 matching bases. Trimming removed 2 bases from V and 6 bases from J, with 7 bases in between. The CDR3 has 12 amino acids. Germline-derived CDR1 and CDR2 are ENHRY and SYGVKD. The CDR3 reads CAISEQGPEAFF. The CDR3 nucleotides are TGTGCCATCAGTGAGCAGGGCCCTGAAGCTTTCTTT.

This rearrangement joins TRBV10-1 to TRBJ1-4; D is possibly TRBD1 (6 bases). CDR3 length: 20 residues. Trimming cost V 10 bases and J 6 bases, with 36 bases left between them. Germline loops: CDR1 WNHNN, CDR2 SYGVQD (reference sequence). The CDR3 DNA follows: TGCGCCACCAAACCCCCGGGGGGCGCACCTTACAGCCCGGGGCATGAAAAACTGTTTTTT. Protein sequence: CATKPPGGAPYSPGHEKLFF.

The V gene is TRBV27, the J gene TRBJ1-1; perhaps TRBD1 as D (5 bases). Per germline, CDR1 MNHEY and CDR2 SMNVEV (reference sequence). V was pared by 1 base and J by 7 bases, with 16 bases between. This CDR3 has 15 residues. As DNA, the CDR3 is TGTGCCAGCAGTTTATTGGGCAGGGCGAGCGATGAAGCTTTCTTT. Its translation is CASSLLGRASDEAFF.

About this clone itself: Other DNA sequences of this sample code for an identical CDR3. V is TRBV5-6 and J is TRBJ1-2; D possibly corresponds to TRBD1 (5 bases). Trimming left V 2 bases short and J 0 bases short, with 8 bases between. This CDR3 has 14 residues. Germline lookup yields CDR1 SGHDT and CDR2 YYEEEE. The CDR3 region has the DNA TGTGCCAGCAGCTTAACAGGAGCTAACTATGGCTACACCTTC. This translates into CASSLTGANYGYTF.

The CDR3 here is CASSLAHTDTQYF. In nucleotides, the CDR3 is TGTGCCAGCAGCCTGGCACATACAGATACGCAGTATTTT. The chain carries TRBV6-5 and TRBJ2-3; D remains ambiguous. V was clipped by 6 bases and J by 3 bases, with 10 bases between them. This CDR3 is 13 amino acids long. Germline lookup yields CDR1 MNHEY and CDR2 SVGAGI.

J is TRBJ2-1 and V is TRBV2; D unresolved. Trimming pared 5 bases from V and 3 bases from J, leaving 8 bases between. The CDR3 extends over 13 amino acids. Germline V CDR1 and CDR2: SNHLY, FYNNEI. In DNA form, the CDR3 reads TGTGCCAGCAGTCGAATCTACTACAATGAGCAGTTCTTC. Translated: CASSRIYYNEQFF.

There are many counts of this clone. J is TRBJ1-2 and V is TRBV30, with D possibly TRBD1 on 5 matching bases. CDR3 size: 13 residues. Germline assignment: CDR1 GTSNPN and CDR2 SVGIG (reference sequence). V lost 3 bases, J lost 4 bases, and 12 bases lay in between. CDR3 nucleotide sequence: TGTGCCTGGAGCCTCACAGGCCTCTATGGCTACACCTTC. Translated: CAWSLTGLYGYTF. The full variable domain, completed using reference TRBV30 and TRBJ1-2, is SQTIHQWPATLVQPVGSPLSLECTVEGTSNPNLYWYRQAAGRGLQLLFYSVGIGQISSEVPQNLSASRPQDRQFILSSKKLLLSDSGFYLCAWSLTGLYGYTFGSGTRLTVV.

CDR3 region: CASSSLAGGRNEQFF. The CDR3 region has the DNA TGTGCCAGCAGTTCCTTAGCGGGGGGGCGGAATGAGCAGTTCTTC. This chain connects TRBV27 to TRBJ2-1; 11 bases fit TRBD2. Trimming removed 4 bases from V and 7 bases from J; junction bases left unmatched: 6. This CDR3 has 15 amino acids. Per the germline V gene, CDR1 is MNHEY and CDR2 is SMNVEV (reference sequence).

The chain uses TRBV7-3 and TRBJ1-5, with TRBD1 identical over 7 bases. The CDR3 runs 14 residues. J gave up 6 bases and V 4 bases, and 6 bases lay outside the gene matches. Per germline, CDR1 SGHTA and CDR2 FQGTGA. CDR3 loop: CASSSGQPGQPQHF. CDR3 bases: TGTGCCAGCAGCTCGGGACAGCCGGGTCAGCCCCAGCATTTT.

In regard to this clone: In the same sample, other DNA sequences code for this CDR3. CDR3 loop: CASSSRGDTEAFF. The CDR3 DNA follows: TGCGCCAGCAGCTCCCGAGGTGACACTGAAGCTTTCTTT. The V and J genes are TRBV5-1 and TRBJ1-1, with D hard to call. In germline, CDR1 is SGHRS, CDR2 YFSETQ. The CDR3 has 13 amino acids. V was clipped by 3 bases and J by 3 bases, with 9 bases between them.

The chain recombines TRBV19 with TRBJ1-1, with 7 bases identical to TRBD1. From germline, CDR1 is LNHDA and CDR2 SQIVND (reference sequence). The ends lost 5 bases at V and 6 bases at J; junction bases unmatched: 3. This CDR3 has 12 residues. CDR3 sequence reads: CASSDRVAEAFF. The CDR3 bases are TGTGCCAGTAGTGACAGGGTGGCTGAAGCTTTCTTT.